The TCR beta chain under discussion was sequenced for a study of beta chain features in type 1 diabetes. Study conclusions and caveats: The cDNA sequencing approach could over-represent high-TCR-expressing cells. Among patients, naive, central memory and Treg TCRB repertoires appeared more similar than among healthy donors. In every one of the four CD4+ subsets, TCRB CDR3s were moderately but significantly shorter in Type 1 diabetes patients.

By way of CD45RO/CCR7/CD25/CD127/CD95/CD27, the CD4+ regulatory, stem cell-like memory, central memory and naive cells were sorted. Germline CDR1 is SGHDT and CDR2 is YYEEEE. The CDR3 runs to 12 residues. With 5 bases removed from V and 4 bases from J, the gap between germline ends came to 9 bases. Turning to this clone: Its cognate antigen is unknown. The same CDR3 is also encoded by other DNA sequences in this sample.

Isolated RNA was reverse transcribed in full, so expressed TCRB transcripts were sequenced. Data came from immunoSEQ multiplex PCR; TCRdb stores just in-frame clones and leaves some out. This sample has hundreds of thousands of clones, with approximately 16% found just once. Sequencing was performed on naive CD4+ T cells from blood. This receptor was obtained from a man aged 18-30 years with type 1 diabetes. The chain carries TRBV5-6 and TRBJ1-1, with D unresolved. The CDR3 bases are TGTGCCAGCAGTCTGTCCTCCACTGAAGCTTTCTTT. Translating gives CASSLSSTEAFF.